What follows are 19 T cell receptor beta chains derived from one specimen sequenced in a study of T cells in Graves' hyperthyroidism and ophthalmopathy. TCR beta CDR3 regions were amplified from RNA transcripts. A first-round RT-PCR of the TCR CDR3 used the HTBI primer set. TCRdb itself ran the multiplex PCR reads through MiXCR, one entry per CDR3 protein. The sample yields hundreds of thousands of distinct CDR3 sequences, 13% to 15% seen once. What was sequenced was blood. The receptor set was obtained from a young woman with Graves' hyperthyroidism.

This clonotype has ten or more counts. The V call is TRBV20-1, the J call TRBJ2-7, with D possibly matching TRBD2 (7 bases). V was cut by 5 bases and J by 7 bases, with 18 bases left in between. CDR3 length: 13 residues. The germline CDR1 and CDR2 sequences are DFQATT and SNEGSKA (reference sequence). The CDR3 DNA sequence: TGCAGTGCTCGGGGAGGGGGAGGGAGGGAGCAGTACTTC. Translating gives CSARGGGGREQYF.

This clonotype has at least ten counts. DNA of the CDR3: TGTGCCAGCAGTTTATCGACGGGAGGCACTGAAGCTTTCTTT. It translates to CASSLSTGGTEAFF. The chain couples TRBV27 to TRBJ1-1; D not resolved. Germline CDR1 MNHEY, CDR2 SMNVEV (reference sequence). V lost 0 bases to trimming and J lost 4 bases, with 9 bases between them. The CDR3 extends over 14 amino acids.

In its sample, this clonotype was seen many times. The J gene is TRBJ1-3, the V gene TRBV27; D is unresolved. The V end was cut by 3 bases, the J end by 0 bases, with 9 bases between. This CDR3 spans 15 amino acids. The germline V gene has CDR1 MNHEY and CDR2 SMNVEV (reference sequence). The CDR3 DNA sequence: TGTGCCAGCAGTTTGACTGGGAACTCTGGAAACACCATATATTTT. Protein: CASSLTGNSGNTIYF.

The rearrangement joins TRBV7-9 to TRBJ1-1; 8 bases fit TRBD1. The V gene end was trimmed by 5 bases and the J gene end by 4 bases; junction bases not matched to a gene: 9. CDR1 is SEHNR and CDR2 is FQNEAQ in the germline V gene (reference sequence). The CDR3 runs to 15 residues. CDR3 region: CASSPMTGVGTEAFF. The DNA of the CDR3 is TGTGCCAGCAGCCCAATGACAGGGGTCGGCACTGAAGCTTTCTTT.

This clonotype was detected a few times. The chain recombines TRBV6-5 with TRBJ2-7; 7 bases map to TRBD2. Trimming took 2 bases from V and 4 from J; bases not matched to a gene: 2. Germline V gene sequence: CDR1 MNHEY, CDR2 SVGAGI. This CDR3 region has 13 residues. CDR3 sequence: CASSYASGYEQYF. CDR3 coding DNA: TGTGCCAGCAGTTACGCTAGCGGATACGAGCAGTACTTC.

The J gene is TRBJ2-2, the V gene TRBV20-1; possible D gene TRBD2, 6 bases. The CDR3 spans 14 residues. V was trimmed by 5 bases and J by 3 bases, leaving 13 bases between them. Germline V lookup: CDR1 DFQATT, CDR2 SNEGSKA (reference sequence). DNA of the CDR3: TGCAGTGCTTGGGAGGCGGTAGACACCGGGGAGCTGTTTTTT. The encoded protein is CSAWEAVDTGELFF.

Remarks on this clonotype: This may stem from a read error, because a much larger clone lies one nucleotide away. The V and J genes are TRBV28 and TRBJ2-7; TRBD1 matches at 7 bases. Germline CDR1 is MDHEN and CDR2 is SYDVKM. The CDR3 covers 15 residues. DNA of the CDR3: TGTGCCGGCAGTTCTACCGGGACAGCGTCCTACGAGCAGTACTTC. Its translation: CAGSSTGTASYEQYF. Combining the CDR3 with reference TRBV28 and TRBJ2-7 gives the whole variable domain DVKVTQSSRYLVKRTGEKVFLECVQDMDHENMFWYRQDPGLGLRLIYFSYDVKMKEKGDIPEGYSVSREKKERFSLILESASTNQTSMYLCAGSSTGTASYEQYFGPGTRLTVT.

The sample holds many counts of this clonotype. The chain combines TRBV11-2 with TRBJ2-7; D is perhaps TRBD2 (6 bases). CDR1 is SGHAT and CDR2 is FQNNGV in the germline V gene. V lost 1 base, J lost 4 bases, and 14 bases lay in between. This CDR3 contains 15 residues. The CDR3 DNA follows: TGTGCCAGCAGCTTAGTGGGGGGATTTTTTTACGAGCAGTACTTC. Residues: CASSLVGGFFYEQYF.

On this clonotype itself: Being one base from a much bigger clone, this may be a read error. This rearrangement joins TRBV6-1 to TRBJ2-7; D gene uncertain. The end of the DNA fits TRBJ2-1 better, so the J call may be wrong. The CDR3 is made up of 11 amino acids. The V gene's germline CDR1 is MNHNS and CDR2 SASEGT. CDR3 protein: CASRVDYEQFF. Here the CDR3 DNA reads TGTGCCAGCAGGGTCGATTACGAGCAGTTCTTC.

The rearrangement links TRBV11-2 to TRBJ2-3; 16 nucleotides agree with TRBD2. The CDR3 length is 17 residues. Germline V CDR1 and CDR2: SGHAT, FQNNGV. V lost 8 bases, J lost 0 bases, and 5 bases stayed unmatched. The CDR3 coding sequence is TGTGCCAGCGCAGGGACTAGCGGGAGGGCCAGCACAGATACGCAGTATTTT. Protein sequence: CASAGTSGRASTDTQYF. The variable domain in full, with the rest retrieved from reference TRBV11-2 and TRBJ2-3, is EAGVAQSPRYKIIEKRQSVAFWCNPISGHATLYWYQQILGQGPKLLIQFQNNGVVDDSQLPKDRFSAERLKGVDSTLKIQPAKLEDSAVYLCASAGTSGRASTDTQYFGPGTRLTVL.

This clonotype has more than one count but fewer than ten. The rearrangement links TRBV5-4 to TRBJ2-5, with 10 bases identical to TRBD1. V lost 2 bases and J lost 4; bases outside the gene matches: 5. The germline V gene encodes CDR1 SGHNT and CDR2 YYREEE (reference sequence). The length of the CDR3 is 15 residues. The CDR3: CASSFWTGGVETQYF. CDR3 coding DNA: TGTGCCAGCAGCTTCTGGACAGGGGGTGTAGAGACCCAGTACTTC.

This clonotype came up many times. V is TRBV12-3 or TRBV12-4 and J is TRBJ1-5; D uncertain. With 3 bases removed from V and 2 bases from J, the gap between germline ends came to 8 bases. The CDR3 contains 14 residues. CDR3 bases: TGTGCCAGCAGTTTTTCCTGGGGCAATCAGCCCCAGCATTTT. This sequence encodes CASSFSWGNQPQHF.

This clonotype was observed at least ten times. V is TRBV6-1 and J is TRBJ1-4; no reliable D call. With 4 bases removed from V and 7 bases from J, the gap between germline ends came to 7 bases. Germline V gene sequence: CDR1 MNHNS, CDR2 SASEGT. This CDR3 spans 12 amino acids. The CDR3 reads CASSVVLEKLFF. CDR3 bases: TGTGCCAGCAGTGTGGTTCTTGAAAAACTGTTTTTT.

In this sample, this clonotype turned up many times. The genes are TRBV20-1 and TRBJ2-2; D unresolved. Germline lookup yields CDR1 DFQATT and CDR2 SNEGSKA (reference sequence). This CDR3 has 16 amino acids. V was shortened by 6 bases and J by 2 bases, with 19 bases between the two germline ends. CDR3 bases: TGCAGTGCCCTATTCGGGCTACCGAAAAACACCGGGGAGCTGTTTTTT. Encoded protein: CSALFGLPKNTGELFF.

This clonotype was seen many times. The rearrangement uses TRBV11-2 and TRBJ2-3; no reliable D call. V lost 1 base and J 4 bases, leaving 3 bases between the germline ends. The V gene's germline CDR1 is SGHAT and CDR2 FQNNGV. The CDR3 extends over 12 amino acids. The CDR3 DNA sequence: TGTGCCAGCAGCTTAGCCCCAGATACGCAGTATTTT. This translates into CASSLAPDTQYF.

The chain uses TRBV13 and TRBJ2-7; D possibly corresponds to TRBD2 (6 bases). Germline CDR1 reads PRHDT; CDR2 reads FYEKMQ (reference sequence). Trimming took 4 bases from V and 0 from J, leaving 19 bases between them. There are 17 residues in the CDR3. This CDR3 reads CASSSIRGSGSSYEQYF. In DNA form, the CDR3 reads TGTGCCAGCAGCTCTATAAGGGGTAGCGGAAGCTCCTACGAGCAGTACTTC.

This clonotype came up many times. This chain links TRBV7-8 with TRBJ2-4; a weak D match, TRBD2 (5 bases). V lost 5 bases and J 0 bases, leaving 14 bases between the germline ends. From germline, CDR1 is SGHVS and CDR2 FQNEAQ. CDR3 size: 16 residues. In DNA form, the CDR3 reads TGTGCCAGCAGCCCACACCCCGGGAAAGCCAAAAACATTCAGTACTTC. It translates to CASSPHPGKAKNIQYF.

This clonotype was found many times. The V and J genes are TRBV15 and TRBJ2-7; 12 nucleotides agree with TRBD2. This CDR3 has 14 amino acids. The V segment lost 3 bases and the J segment 5 bases; nucleotides outside the gene matches: 2. CDR1 and CDR2 from the germline V gene are LNHNV and YYDKDF (reference sequence). The DNA of the CDR3 is TGTGCCACCAGCAGGACTAGCGGGAGTCACGAGCAGTACTTC. Translating it yields CATSRTSGSHEQYF.

This clonotype was seen repeatedly, ten times or more. The chain is built from TRBV3-1 and TRBJ2-5; D might be TRBD2 (6 bases). Germline CDR1 reads LGHDT; CDR2 reads YNNKEL (reference sequence). Trimming stripped 4 bases from V and 2 bases from J, with 20 bases between. The CDR3 spans 17 residues. As DNA, the CDR3 is TGTGCCAGCAGCCTCCGAATCGGGGGTTGGGGTCAAGAGACCCAGTACTTC. Encoded protein: CASSLRIGGWGQETQYF.